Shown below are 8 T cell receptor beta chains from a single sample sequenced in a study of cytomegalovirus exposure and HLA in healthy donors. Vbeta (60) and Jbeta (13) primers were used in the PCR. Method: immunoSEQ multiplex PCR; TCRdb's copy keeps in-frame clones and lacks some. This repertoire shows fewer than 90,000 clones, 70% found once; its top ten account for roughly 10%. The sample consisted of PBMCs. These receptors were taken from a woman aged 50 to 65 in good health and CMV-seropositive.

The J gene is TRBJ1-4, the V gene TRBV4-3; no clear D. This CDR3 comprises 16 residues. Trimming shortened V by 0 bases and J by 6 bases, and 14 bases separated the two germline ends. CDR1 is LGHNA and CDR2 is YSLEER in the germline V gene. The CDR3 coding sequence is TGCGCCAGCAGCCAAGATCGATTGACCCGGGATGAAAAACTGTTTTTT. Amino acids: CASSQDRLTRDEKLFF.

DNA of the CDR3: TGTGCCAGCAGTTCAGGGGACAGTTCATCAAGGCCCCAGCATTTT. This encodes CASSSGDSSSRPQHF. This chain links TRBV28 with TRBJ1-5; TRBD1 aligns across 7 bases. Per the germline V gene, CDR1 is MDHEN and CDR2 is SYDVKM. The CDR3 covers 15 residues. J was trimmed by 9 bases and V by 4 bases; bases with no gene match: 12.

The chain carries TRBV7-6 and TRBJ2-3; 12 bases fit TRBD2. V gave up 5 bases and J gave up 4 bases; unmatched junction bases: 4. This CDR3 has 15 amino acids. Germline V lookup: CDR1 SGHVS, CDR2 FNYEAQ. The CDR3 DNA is TGTGCCAGCAGCCCTAGCGGGAGGGCCTCAGATACGCAGTATTTT. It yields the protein CASSPSGRASDTQYF.

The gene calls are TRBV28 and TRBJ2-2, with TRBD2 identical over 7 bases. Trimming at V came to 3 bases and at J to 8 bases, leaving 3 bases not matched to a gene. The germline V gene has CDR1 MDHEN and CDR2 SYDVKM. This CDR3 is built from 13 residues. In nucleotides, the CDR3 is TGTGCCAGCAGTTTTCGGGGAGGGGGGGAGCTGTTTTTT. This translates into CASSFRGGGELFF. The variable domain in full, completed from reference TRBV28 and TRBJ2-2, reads DVKVTQSSRYLVKRTGEKVFLECVQDMDHENMFWYRQDPGLGLRLIYFSYDVKMKEKGDIPEGYSVSREKKERFSLILESASTNQTSMYLCASSFRGGGELFFGEGSRLTVL.

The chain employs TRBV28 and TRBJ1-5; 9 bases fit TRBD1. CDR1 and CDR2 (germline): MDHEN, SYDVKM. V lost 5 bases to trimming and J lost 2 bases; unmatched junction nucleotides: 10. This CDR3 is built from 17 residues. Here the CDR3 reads CASSTGQGSFGNQPQHF. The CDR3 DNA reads TGTGCCAGCAGTACTGGACAGGGGAGTTTTGGCAATCAGCCCCAGCATTTT. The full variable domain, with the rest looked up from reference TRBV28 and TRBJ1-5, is DVKVTQSSRYLVKRTGEKVFLECVQDMDHENMFWYRQDPGLGLRLIYFSYDVKMKEKGDIPEGYSVSREKKERFSLILESASTNQTSMYLCASSTGQGSFGNQPQHFGDGTRLSIL.

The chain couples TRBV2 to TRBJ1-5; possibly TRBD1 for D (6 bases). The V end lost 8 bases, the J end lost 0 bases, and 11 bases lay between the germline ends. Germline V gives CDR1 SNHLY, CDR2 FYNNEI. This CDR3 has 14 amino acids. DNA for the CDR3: TGTGCCAGCCTGGACAGATATAGCAATCAGCCCCAGCATTTT. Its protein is CASLDRYSNQPQHF.

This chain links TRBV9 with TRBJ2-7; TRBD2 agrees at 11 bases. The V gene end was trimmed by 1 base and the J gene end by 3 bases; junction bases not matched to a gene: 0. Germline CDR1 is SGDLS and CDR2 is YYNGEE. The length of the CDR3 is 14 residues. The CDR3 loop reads CASSVTSGSYEQYF. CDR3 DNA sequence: TGTGCCAGCAGCGTAACTAGCGGGAGCTACGAGCAGTACTTC. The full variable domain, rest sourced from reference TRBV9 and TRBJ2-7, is DSGVTQTPKHLITATGQRVTLRCSPRSGDLSVYWYQQSLDQGLQFLIQYYNGEERAKGNILERFSAQQFPDLHSELNLSSLELGDSALYFCASSVTSGSYEQYFGPGTRLTVT.

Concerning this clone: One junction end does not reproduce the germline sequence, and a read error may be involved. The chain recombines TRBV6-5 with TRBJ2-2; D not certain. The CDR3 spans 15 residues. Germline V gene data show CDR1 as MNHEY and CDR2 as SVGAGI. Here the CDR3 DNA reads TGTGCCAGCAGTTTGAAGAGCTCGAAAACCGGGGAGCTGTTTTTT. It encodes CASSLKSSKTGELFF.